These T cell receptor beta chains were read from a single sample in a study of immune cell composition in non-small cell lung cancer. Here immunoSEQ multiplex PCR was the method, and the copy in TCRdb shows in-frame clones only, minus some. The repertoire holds over 6,000 clones, 70% to 90% seen once, with roughly an eighth in the top ten. The sample consisted of non-adjacent lung tissue. These receptors were obtained from a human donor with non-small cell lung cancer. Both conserved end residues are part of each CDR3. Each record gives: D gene, V gene, J gene, clone size, CDR3 DNA, CDR3 protein. A D gene is named only where the DNA matches it firmly. Clone size, where shown, is once, few, many, or a class for clones that have expanded.

.	TRBV9	TRBJ2-7	.	TGTGCCAGCAGCGAACAGGGAGTAGGCTACGAGCAGTACTTC	CASSEQGVGYEQYF
.	TRBV7-3	TRBJ2-1	.	TGTGCCAGCAGCTTAGGGATTGGCCTGACGGGCAATGAGCAGTTCTTC	CASSLGIGLTGNEQFF
TRBD2	TRBV5-1	TRBJ2-3	.	TGCGCCAGCAGCGACACTAGCGTACTCTTCTCTGGCACAGATACGCAGTATTTT	CASSDTSVLFSGTDTQYF
.	TRBV5-6	TRBJ2-5	.	TGTGCCAGCAGCTTCGGCGGGGATGAGACCCAGTACTTC	CASSFGGDETQYF
.	TRBV6-4	TRBJ1-2	once	TGTGCCAGCAGCCTCCGGGGGGGGGAGAGCTATGGCTACACCTTC	CASSLRGGESYGYTF
.	TRBV7-9	TRBJ1-1	.	TGTGCCAGCAGCTTAGAAGGGGGTGATGGGGGCACTGAAGCTTTCTTT	CASSLEGGDGGTEAFF
TRBD2	TRBV6-5	TRBJ2-7	.	TGTGCCAGCAGCCTCGGCCTAGCGGGCGACGAGCAGTACTTC	CASSLGLAGDEQYF
.	TRBV2	TRBJ1-1	.	TGTGCCAGCAGGGTTGAACACTCCCGGTTTAATGAGGCTTTCTTT	CASRVEHSRFNEAFF
.	TRBV11-3	TRBJ1-1	.	TGTGCCAGCAGCACCTTGGGGGGTGACACTGAAGCTTTCTTT	CASSTLGGDTEAFF
.	TRBV5-5	TRBJ2-2	once	TGTGCCAGCAGCTTGTTGGGACTGAACACCGGGGAGCTGTTTTTT	CASSLLGLNTGELFF
TRBD1	TRBV6-5	TRBJ1-1	.	TGTGCCATCAGGACAGGGACGAACACTGAAGCTTTCTTT	CAIRTGTNTEAFF
.	TRBV7-9	TRBJ2-7	.	TGTGCCAGCAGCCTTATGACGGATTCCTACGAGCAGTACTTC	CASSLMTDSYEQYF
TRBD1	TRBV19	TRBJ1-5	.	TGTGCCAGTAGTGCAGACAGGGGAGGCAATCAGCCCCAGCATTTT	CASSADRGGNQPQHF
.	TRBV7-2	TRBJ2-5	once	TGTGCCAGCATTTCCAGGGGAGAAGAGACCCAGTACTTC	CASISRGEETQYF
.	TRBV5-1	TRBJ2-5	few	TGCGCCAGCAGCTTGGCTGGGGGGCAAGAGACCCAGTACTTC	CASSLAGGQETQYF
TRBD2	TRBV5-4	TRBJ2-1	.	TGTGCCAGCAGCTTGGGGGGGGGTAGCTCCTACAATGAGCAGTTCTTC	CASSLGGGSSYNEQFF
TRBD2	TRBV7-7	TRBJ2-1	.	TGTGCTAGCAGCTTTACTAGCGAGTACAATGAGCAGTTCTTC	CASSFTSEYNEQFF
.	TRBV7-9	TRBJ1-3	.	TGTGCCAGCAGTTCGGGCCTCTCTGGAAACACCATATATTTT	CASSSGLSGNTIYF
TRBD1	TRBV5-4	TRBJ2-7	.	TGTGCCAGCAGCTTGGGGGACAGCTTATACGAGCAGTACTTC	CASSLGDSLYEQYF
.	TRBV29-1	TRBJ1-4	.	TGCAGCGTTGAAGATCTTCGGCAGGGAGGAAATGAAAAACTGTTTTTT	CSVEDLRQGGNEKLFF
.	TRBV2	TRBJ2-7	.	TGTGCCGGCAGACAGCTCTACGAGCAGTACTTC	CAGRQLYEQYF
.	TRBV19	TRBJ1-1	.	TGTGCCAGTAGTCAACAGCACCCGGGGACTGAAGCTTTCTTT	CASSQQHPGTEAFF
.	TRBV13	TRBJ2-3	.	TGTGCCAGCAGCTCTCAACGGCGTCCCGCAGATACGCAGTATTTT	CASSSQRRPADTQYF
.	TRBV29-1	TRBJ2-3	.	TGCAGCGTCCTCGGGACATTTAGCACAGATACGCAGTATTTT	CSVLGTFSTDTQYF
.	TRBV30	TRBJ2-7	.	TGTGCCTGGAGTCCGACAGGACCCTACGAGCAGTACTTC	CAWSPTGPYEQYF
TRBD1	TRBV5-1	TRBJ2-1	.	TGCGCCAGCAGGGCCGGGACAGGGTTCTACAATGAGCAGTTCTTC	CASRAGTGFYNEQFF
TRBD2	TRBV7-3	TRBJ2-1	.	TGTGCCAGCAGCTCCCGACTAGCGGGTCTCAATGAGCAGTTCTTC	CASSSRLAGLNEQFF
.	TRBV30	TRBJ2-5	.	TGTGCCTGGAGTGTAGGGGCAGGGCGAGAGACCCAGTACTTC	CAWSVGAGRETQYF